This is a list of T cell receptor beta chains from one sample in a study of cytomegalovirus exposure and HLA in healthy donors. TCRdb's table, derived via immunoSEQ multiplex PCR, lists solely in-frame clones and lacks some. This sample has some 350,000 clones; 87% occur once, and the top ten carry roughly 1.2%. The specimen sequenced was PBMCs. These receptors came from a woman in her twenties or thirties in good health and CMV-seropositive. Each CDR3 is given with its conserved first and last residue. The D gene is left open where the match is weak. Size is stated for part of the rows, as once, few or many counts, or as a class when the clone is expanded.

size	D	V	J	CDR3	DNA
NA	NA	TRBV7-9	TRBJ2-1	CASSPQDRNEQFF	TGTGCCAGCAGCCCTCAGGATCGGAATGAGCAGTTCTTC
NA	TRBD2	TRBV4-1	TRBJ2-1	CASTSPRGGRENEQFF	TGCGCCAGCACCTCCCCGCGGGGGGGACGTGAAAATGAGCAGTTCTTC
NA	NA	TRBV19	TRBJ1-2	CASSIWGGYTF	TGTGCCAGTAGTATATGGGGAGGCTACACCTTC
NA	NA	TRBV28	TRBJ1-2	CASSPADYGYTF	TGTGCCAGCAGCCCAGCCGACTATGGCTACACCTTC
NA	TRBD1	TRBV5-1	TRBJ2-7	CASSFRDRGAYEQYF	TGCGCCAGCAGCTTTAGGGACAGGGGGGCATACGAGCAGTACTTC
few	NA	TRBV30	TRBJ1-5	CAWSVDSSNQPQHF	TGTGCCTGGAGTGTGGATAGCAGCAATCAGCCCCAGCATTTT
NA	TRBD1	TRBV7-8	TRBJ2-3	CASSLEFQGDVADTQYF	TGTGCCAGCAGCTTAGAATTCCAGGGGGATGTCGCCGATACGCAGTATTTT
NA	TRBD1	TRBV5-1	TRBJ1-2	CASSWTGDTNYGYTF	TGCGCCAGCAGCTGGACAGGGGATACTAACTATGGCTACACCTTC
NA	TRBD1	TRBV28	TRBJ1-1	CASCDRAMNTEAFF	TGTGCCAGCTGTGACAGGGCCATGAACACTGAAGCTTTCTTT
NA	NA	TRBV6-6	TRBJ2-7	CASSYSNLGDYEQYF	TGTGCCAGCAGTTACTCGAATTTAGGGGATTACGAGCAGTACTTC
NA	NA	TRBV5-1	TRBJ2-7	CASRGMGDIGEQYF	TGCGCCAGCAGGGGGATGGGGGACATCGGCGAGCAGTACTTC
NA	NA	TRBV7-9	TRBJ1-2	CASSPLPRGEYGYTF	TGTGCCAGCAGCCCACTTCCTAGAGGCGAGTATGGCTACACCTTC
NA	TRBD2	TRBV15	TRBJ2-7	CATSRDYGLANIFYEQYF	TGTGCCACCAGCAGAGATTACGGACTAGCGAATATTTTCTACGAGCAGTACTTC
NA	NA	TRBV5-1	TRBJ2-2	CASSPRGAGELFF	TGCGCCAGCAGCCCCAGGGGGGCCGGGGAGCTGTTTTTT
NA	TRBD1	TRBV5-1	TRBJ2-7	CASSLEQGVQYF	TGCGCCAGCAGCTTGGAACAGGGGGTACAGTACTTC
NA	NA	TRBV2	TRBJ1-3	CASSGALSGNTIYF	TGTGCCAGCAGTGGGGCCCTCTCTGGAAACACCATATATTTT
once	NA	TRBV28	TRBJ1-1	CASARAVGTEAFF	TGTGCCAGCGCCAGGGCTGTGGGCACTGAAGCTTTCTTT
NA	NA	TRBV11-2	TRBJ2-5	CASSPGHQKPQYF	TGTGCCAGCAGCCCTGGACATCAGAAGCCCCAGTACTTC
NA	NA	TRBV4-3	TRBJ1-3	CASSQAEGNTIYF	TGCGCCAGCAGCCAAGCGGAGGGAAACACCATATATTTT
NA	TRBD2	TRBV7-2	TRBJ2-2	CASSPAVAGATGELFF	TGTGCCAGCAGCCCCGCGGTAGCGGGAGCGACCGGGGAGCTGTTTTTT